This T cell receptor (beta chain) was sequenced in a study of blood T cells in healthy people across ages. Whole-study findings and limits: Among T cells, TCR beta diversity per million cells dropped roughly linearly as age rose.

Sample-barcoded 5' priming and a J-beta primer mix drove a second PCR of 7 to 11 cycles. TCRdb reprocessed the 5' RACE reads via MiXCR and lists one record per CDR3 protein. Of around 850,000 distinct CDR3 sequences listed, about 34% are singletons. Total RNA extracted from each sample amounted to at least 5 micrograms. In the case of this clonotype: Its antigen is undetermined. At one of its ends the junction is not consistent with the germline gene, which may arise from a read error.

The sample consisted of blood. The clonotype was recovered from a man aged 18 to 35 in good health.

The CDR3 sequence is CASSLRAANTKAFF. DNA of the CDR3: TGTGCCAGCAGCTTACGGGCCGCGAACACTAAAGCTTTCTTT. The gene calls are TRBV5-5 and TRBJ1-1; D remains ambiguous. The CDR3 covers 14 residues. Germline V gene lookup returns CDR1 SGHKS and CDR2 YYEKEE (reference sequence).